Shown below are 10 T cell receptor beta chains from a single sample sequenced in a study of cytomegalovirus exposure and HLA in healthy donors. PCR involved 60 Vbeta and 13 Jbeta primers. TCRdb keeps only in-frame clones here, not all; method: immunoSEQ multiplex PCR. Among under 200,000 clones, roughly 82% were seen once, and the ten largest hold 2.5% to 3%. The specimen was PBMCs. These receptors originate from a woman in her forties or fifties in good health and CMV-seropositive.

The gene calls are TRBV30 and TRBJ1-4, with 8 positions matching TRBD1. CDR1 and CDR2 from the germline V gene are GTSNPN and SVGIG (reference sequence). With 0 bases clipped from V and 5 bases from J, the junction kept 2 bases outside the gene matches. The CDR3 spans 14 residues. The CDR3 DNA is TGTGCCTGGAGTGTTCGGACAGGGAATGAAAAACTGTTTTTT. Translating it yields CAWSVRTGNEKLFF. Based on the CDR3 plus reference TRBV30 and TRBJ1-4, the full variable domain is SQTIHQWPATLVQPVGSPLSLECTVEGTSNPNLYWYRQAAGRGLQLLFYSVGIGQISSEVPQNLSASRPQDRQFILSSKKLLLSDSGFYLCAWSVRTGNEKLFFGSGTQLSVL.

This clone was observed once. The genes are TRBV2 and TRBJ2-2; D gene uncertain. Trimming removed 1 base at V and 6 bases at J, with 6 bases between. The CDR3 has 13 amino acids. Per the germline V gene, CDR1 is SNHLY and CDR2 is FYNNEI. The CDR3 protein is CASSEGEAGELFF. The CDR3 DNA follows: TGTGCCAGCAGTGAAGGAGAGGCCGGGGAGCTGTTTTTT.

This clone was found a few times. CDR3 region: CASSSGRRDRSAGANVLTF. In nucleotides, the CDR3 is TGCGCCAGCAGCTCGGGTCGACGGGACAGGTCGGCTGGGGCCAACGTCCTGACTTTC. The chain employs TRBV5-1 and TRBJ2-6; 8 positions match TRBD1. The CDR3 covers 19 residues. Germline V gene data show CDR1 as SGHRS and CDR2 as YFSETQ. The trim removed 3 bases at V and 2 bases at J, leaving 13 bases unmatched.

The CDR3 DNA follows: TGCAGCGTTGTCAGACAGTCCGGTAATGAGCAGTTCTTC. Translation: CSVVRQSGNEQFF. The chain employs TRBV29-1 and TRBJ2-1; a weak D match, TRBD1 (5 bases). The CDR3 loop spans 13 amino acids. The V and J ends lost 4 bases and 7 bases respectively, with 14 bases between them. CDR1 and CDR2 from the germline V gene are SQVTM and ANQGSEA.

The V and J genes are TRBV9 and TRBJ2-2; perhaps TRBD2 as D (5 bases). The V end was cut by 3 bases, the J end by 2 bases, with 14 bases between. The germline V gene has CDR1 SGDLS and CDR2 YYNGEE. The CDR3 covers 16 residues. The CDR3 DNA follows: TGTGCCAGCAGCGATCGGGGAACTTTAAACACCGGGGAGCTGTTTTTT. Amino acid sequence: CASSDRGTLNTGELFF.

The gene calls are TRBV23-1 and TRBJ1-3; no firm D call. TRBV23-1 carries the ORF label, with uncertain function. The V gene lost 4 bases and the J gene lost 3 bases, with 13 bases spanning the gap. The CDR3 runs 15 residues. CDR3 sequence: CASSLGGASGNTIYF. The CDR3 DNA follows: TGCGCCAGCAGTCTAGGCGGAGCGAGTGGAAACACCATATATTTT.

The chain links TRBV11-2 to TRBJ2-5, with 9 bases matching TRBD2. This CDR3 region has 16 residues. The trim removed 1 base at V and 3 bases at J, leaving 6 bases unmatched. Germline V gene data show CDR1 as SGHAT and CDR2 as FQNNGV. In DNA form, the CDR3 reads TGTGCCAGCAGCTTAGGGGTTAGCGGGGGAGAAGAGACCCAGTACTTC. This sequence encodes CASSLGVSGGEETQYF. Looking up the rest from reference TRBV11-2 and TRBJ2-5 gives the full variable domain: EAGVAQSPRYKIIEKRQSVAFWCNPISGHATLYWYQQILGQGPKLLIQFQNNGVVDDSQLPKDRFSAERLKGVDSTLKIQPAKLEDSAVYLCASSLGVSGGEETQYFGPGTRLLVL.

CDR3 protein: CSVVGGQENIQYF. CDR3 DNA: TGCAGCGTTGTGGGGGGACAGGAAAACATTCAGTACTTC. The V call is TRBV29-1, the J call TRBJ2-4; 8 nucleotides line up with TRBD1. CDR1 SQVTM and CDR2 ANQGSEA come from the germline V gene. V was clipped by 4 bases and J by 5 bases; unmatched bases: 4. The CDR3 sequence is 13 residues long.

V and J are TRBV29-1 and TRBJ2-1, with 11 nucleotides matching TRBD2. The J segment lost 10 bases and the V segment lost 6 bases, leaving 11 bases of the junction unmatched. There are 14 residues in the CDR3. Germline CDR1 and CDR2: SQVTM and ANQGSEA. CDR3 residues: CSVSGVAGGREQFF. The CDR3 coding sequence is TGCAGCGTCAGCGGGGTAGCGGGGGGGCGGGAGCAGTTCTTC.

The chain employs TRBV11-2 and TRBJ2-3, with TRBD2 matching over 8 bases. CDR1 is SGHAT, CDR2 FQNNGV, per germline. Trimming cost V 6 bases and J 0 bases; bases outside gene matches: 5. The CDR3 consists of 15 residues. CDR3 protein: CASSLGTSSTDTQYF. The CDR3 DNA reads TGTGCCAGCAGTCTAGGGACTAGTAGCACAGATACGCAGTATTTT.